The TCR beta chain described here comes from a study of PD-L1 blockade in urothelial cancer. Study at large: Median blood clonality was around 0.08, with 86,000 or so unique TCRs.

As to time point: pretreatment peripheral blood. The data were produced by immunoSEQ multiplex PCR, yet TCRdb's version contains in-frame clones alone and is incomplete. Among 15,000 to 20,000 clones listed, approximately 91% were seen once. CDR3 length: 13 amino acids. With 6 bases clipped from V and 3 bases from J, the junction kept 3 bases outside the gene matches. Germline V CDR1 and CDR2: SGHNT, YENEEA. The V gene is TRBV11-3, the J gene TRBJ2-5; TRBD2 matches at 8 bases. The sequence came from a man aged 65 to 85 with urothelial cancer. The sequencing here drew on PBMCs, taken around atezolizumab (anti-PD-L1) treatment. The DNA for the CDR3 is TGTGCCAGCAGAGCGGGGGCCGAAGAGACCCAGTACTTC. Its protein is CASRAGAEETQYF.